Each of the 4 T cell receptor beta chains below was sequenced from the same sample in a study of monozygotic twins with inflammatory bowel disease. Using the 5' RACE reads, TCRdb records one entry per CDR3 protein without DNA. There are fewer than 550,000 distinct CDR3 sequences in the sample, with 2% to 3% held by the top ten. Sequencing was carried out using blood. The receptor set was obtained from a human donor with ulcerative colitis or Crohn's disease, or a healthy co-twin of an affected twin (not recorded which).

The chain combines TRBV25-1 with TRBJ2-5; TCRdb returns TRBD1, unconfirmable since there is no DNA. The CDR3 is 13 residues long. CDR1 MGHDK and CDR2 SYGVNS come from the germline V gene. The CDR3 sequence is CASTEGGTGTQYF.

The chain couples TRBV10-3 to TRBJ2-5; as DNA is missing, the TRBD1 call by TCRdb cannot be tested. CDR3 length: 13 residues. CDR1 is ENHRY, CDR2 SYGVKD, per germline. CDR3 in amino acids: CAISGDSQETQYF.

The V gene is TRBV20-1, the J gene TRBJ1-3; TCRdb returns TRBD1, unconfirmable since there is no DNA. The CDR3 has 13 amino acids. Germline lookup yields CDR1 DFQATT and CDR2 SNEGSKA (reference sequence). This chain's CDR3 is CSAREGGLDTIYF.

V gene TRBV10-3 combines with J gene TRBJ2-7; TCRdb calls TRBD1, which cannot be checked without DNA. In germline, CDR1 is ENHRY, CDR2 SYGVKD. This CDR3 contains 14 residues. This chain's CDR3 is CAISESTGDYEQYF.